What follows are 24 T cell receptor beta chains derived from one specimen sequenced in a study of T-cell reconstitution after alpha-beta-depleted transplantation in children (TCRdb year 2016). What the treatment or condition label conveys for this sample: allogeneic hematopoietic cell transplantation with graft depleted of TCRalphabeta T cells and CD19 B cells. The method behind the library was PCR. The sequencer listed for this sample is Illumina HiSeq 2500. TCR libraries were prepared with molecular barcoding, using unique molecular identifiers to normalize TCRbeta repertoire quantification. In-frame beta chains were kept once TCRdb had trimmed the public reads at Q25 with fastp and called clones with MiXCR. Rows with a matching CDR3 protein are joined into one entry that keeps the most common DNA and genes. For this sample the table gives tens of thousands of distinct CDR3 sequences, of which less than 20% were detected only once. Of the sample, roughly half is held by the ten largest clones.

The source material was PBMCs, mostly from graft donor cells, sampled 360 days after TCRalphabeta/CD19-depleted stem cell transplant. The receptor set was obtained from a male patient aged 2-15 years who had a stem cell transplant for acute lymphoblastic leukemia, so the T cells may come from the graft donor.

This clonotype turned up a few times. The CDR3 protein is CASSLVPGSNYGYTF. The CDR3 region has the DNA TGTGCCAGCAGTTTAGTTCCAGGTTCTAACTATGGCTACACCTTC. This chain links TRBV12-3 or TRBV12-4 with TRBJ1-2; D is unclear. The V end lost 1 base, the J end lost 0 bases, and 9 bases lay between the germline ends. The CDR3 is 15 amino acids.

The table lists this clonotype with a count of one. V gene TRBV24-1 combines with J gene TRBJ1-5; D uncertain. Looked up from germline, CDR1 is KGHDR and CDR2 is SFDVKD. CDR3 length: 13 amino acids. As DNA, the CDR3 is TGTGGGGCCTTTTGGTCCGGCCACCAGCCCCAGCATTTT. Its protein is CGAFWSGHQPQHF.

The gene calls are TRBV2 and TRBJ1-1; a weak D match, TRBD1 (6 bases). The germline CDR1 and CDR2 sequences are SNHLY and FYNNEI. V was clipped by 5 bases and J by 7 bases, with 17 bases between them. The CDR3 runs 14 residues. CDR3 nucleotide sequence: TGTGCCAGCAGTCCTATTCTCAGGGGAAGTGAAGCTTTCTTT. This codes for CASSPILRGSEAFF. The variable domain in full, completed from reference TRBV2 and TRBJ1-1, reads EPEVTQTPSHQVTQMGQEVILRCVPISNHLYFYWYRQILGQKVEFLVSFYNNEISEKSEIFDDQFSVERPDGSNFTLKIRSTKLEDSAMYFCASSPILRGSEAFFGQGTRLTVV.

This clonotype was counted only a few times. The chain carries TRBV7-8 and TRBJ2-2; D may correspond to TRBD1 or TRBD2 (5 bases each). Germline V CDR1 and CDR2: SGHVS, FQNEAQ. With 6 bases removed from V and 5 bases from J, the gap between germline ends came to 16 bases. This CDR3 comprises 15 residues. CDR3 bases: TGTGCCAGCAGTACCTCGGGGCTGGGAACCGGGGAGCTGTTTTTT. This codes for CASSTSGLGTGELFF. Variable domain in full (rest from reference TRBV7-8 and TRBJ2-2): GAGVSQSPRYKVAKRGQDVALRCDPISGHVSLFWYQQALGQGPEFLTYFQNEAQLDKSGLPSDRFFAERPEGSVSTLKIQRTQQEDSAVYLCASSTSGLGTGELFFGEGSRLTVL.

A few counts support this clonotype. The chain combines TRBV5-1 with TRBJ2-7, with a weak D call TRBD2 (6 bases). This CDR3 contains 15 residues. Per germline, CDR1 SGHRS and CDR2 YFSETQ. Trimming stripped 5 bases from V and 0 bases from J, with 15 bases between. CDR3 DNA sequence: TGCGCCAGCAGGTGGGGAGCGGGCTTCTCCTACGAGCAGTACTTC. As protein: CASRWGAGFSYEQYF.

This sequence joins TRBV12-5 and TRBJ2-5; 8 bases align to TRBD1. Per the germline V gene, CDR1 is LGHNT and CDR2 is FRNRAP. This CDR3 has 16 residues. V lost 5 bases and J lost 0; bases outside the gene matches: 8. This CDR3 reads CASGTSGGADQETQYF. The CDR3 DNA sequence: TGTGCTAGTGGTACCTCAGGGGGCGCCGACCAAGAGACCCAGTACTTC.

This clonotype was counted many times. V and J are TRBV4-2 and TRBJ2-3; 7 positions agree with TRBD2. The CDR3 covers 16 residues. CDR1 and CDR2 (germline): LGHNA, YNFKEQ. V lost 1 base, J lost 2 bases, and 6 bases stayed unmatched. CDR3 amino acids: CASSQGASGVTDTQYF. DNA for the CDR3: TGTGCCAGCAGCCAAGGGGCTAGCGGAGTCACAGATACGCAGTATTTT.

This clonotype was picked up a small number of times. This chain joins TRBV27 and TRBJ2-7; 7 nucleotides align to TRBD1. The germline V gene has CDR1 MNHEY and CDR2 SMNVEV (reference sequence). The CDR3 loop spans 16 amino acids. V dropped 0 bases and J dropped 2; count of bases not matched to a gene: 7. This CDR3 reads CASSLSLRDSTYEQYF. In nucleotides, the CDR3 is TGTGCCAGCAGTTTATCCCTCCGGGACAGCACCTACGAGCAGTACTTC.

Ten or more counts support this clonotype. This chain joins TRBV20-1 and TRBJ1-3; D might be TRBD1 (5 bases). Germline V gene sequence: CDR1 DFQATT, CDR2 SNEGSKA (reference sequence). This CDR3 comprises 14 residues. Trimming cost V 2 bases and J 0 bases, with 8 bases left between them. For the CDR3, the DNA is TGCAGTGCTAGACCGGGGGGCTCTGGAAACACCATATATTTT. Its protein is CSARPGGSGNTIYF.

This clonotype showed up just once. V is TRBV11-2 and J is TRBJ2-2, with 7 bases identical to TRBD2. CDR3 length: 20 residues. Germline assignment: CDR1 SGHAT and CDR2 FQNNGV. J was trimmed by 2 bases and V by 5 bases; bases with no gene match: 20. The CDR3 nucleotides read TGTGCCAGCAGCCCCAAGTTGGCGGGAGAGAACTCCCCTAACACCGGGGAGCTGTTTTTT. Protein product: CASSPKLAGENSPNTGELFF.

The chain employs TRBV10-3 and TRBJ1-5; D gene unclear. The germline V gene encodes CDR1 ENHRY and CDR2 SYGVKD. The length of the CDR3 is 15 residues. Trimming removed 1 base from V and 4 bases from J, with 11 bases in between. As DNA, the CDR3 is TGTGCCATCAGTGAGTTAGGAGCCCCGAATCAGCCCCAGCATTTT. Residues: CAISELGAPNQPQHF.

This clonotype was picked up a small number of times. V usage is TRBV7-2 and J usage is TRBJ2-7; TRBD2 matches at 13 bases. CDR3 length: 15 amino acids. V lost 4 bases and J lost 2; bases outside the gene matches: 2. Germline V CDR1 and CDR2: SGHTA, FQGNSA. This CDR3 is CASSSTSGRPYEQYF. In DNA, the CDR3 is TGTGCCAGCAGCTCGACTAGCGGGAGGCCCTACGAGCAGTACTTC.

J is TRBJ2-1 and V is TRBV7-6; a weak D match, TRBD2 (6 bases). Trimming pared 2 bases from V and 7 bases from J, leaving 12 bases between. Per germline, CDR1 SGHVS and CDR2 FNYEAQ. This CDR3 has 14 amino acids. The CDR3 spells CASSLQTSQNEQFF. The CDR3 bases are TGTGCCAGCAGCTTACAAACTAGCCAGAATGAGCAGTTCTTC.

The chain joins TRBV11-3 to TRBJ2-7; a possible D gene is TRBD2 (6 bases). The CDR3 covers 14 residues. Per germline, CDR1 SGHNT and CDR2 YENEEA. V lost 3 bases and J 4 bases, leaving 13 bases between the germline ends. The CDR3 DNA follows: TGTGCCAGCAGCTTCGCTTCTAGCGAGTACGAGCAGTACTTC. It translates to CASSFASSEYEQYF.

This clonotype has more than one count but fewer than ten. The chain carries TRBV12-3 or TRBV12-4 and TRBJ2-1; possibly TRBD1 or TRBD2 for D (8 bases each). V shed 6 bases and J shed 8 bases, with 20 bases lying between them. The CDR3 runs 15 residues. The CDR3 here is CASRFGLAGGDEQFF. The CDR3 coding sequence is TGTGCCAGCAGATTCGGACTAGCAGGGGGCGATGAGCAGTTCTTC.

This clonotype was observed at least ten times. The gene calls are TRBV6-5 and TRBJ2-7; 8 bases match TRBD1. This CDR3 has 14 residues. Trimming removed 6 bases from V and 6 bases from J; junction bases left unmatched: 10. CDR1 is MNHEY and CDR2 is SVGAGI in the germline V gene. CDR3 sequence (DNA): TGTGCCAGCAGAACCCACCAGGGGGCGGGCGAGCAGTACTTC. Translation: CASRTHQGAGEQYF.

This clonotype was seen a few times. This chain uses TRBV5-1 with TRBJ1-4; tentative D call: TRBD1 (5 bases). In germline, CDR1 is SGHRS, CDR2 YFSETQ. V lost 1 base and J 7 bases, leaving 14 bases between the germline ends. The CDR3 totals 15 residues. CDR3 DNA: TGCGCCAGCAGCTTGTCCTCTGCAGGGTCTGAAAAACTGTTTTTT. Its protein is CASSLSSAGSEKLFF.

This clonotype was observed many times. The CDR3 bases are TGTGCCAGTAGTATCGGTAGCGGGAGGGCCCACTATACGCAGTATTTT. It yields the protein CASSIGSGRAHYTQYF. The J gene is TRBJ2-3, the V gene TRBV19, with TRBD2 identical over 11 bases. Trimming cost V 3 bases and J 7 bases; bases outside gene matches: 9. The CDR3 contains 16 residues. Per germline, CDR1 LNHDA and CDR2 SQIVND (reference sequence). Combining the CDR3 with reference TRBV19 and TRBJ2-3 gives the whole variable domain DGGITQSPKYLFRKEGQNVTLSCEQNLNHDAMYWYRQDPGQGLRLIYYSQIVNDFQKGDIAEGYSVSREKKESFPLTVTSAQKNPTAFYLCASSIGSGRAHYTQYFGPGTRLTVL.

There are many counts of this clonotype. The rearrangement links TRBV5-1 to TRBJ2-5, with D unresolved. Looked up from germline, CDR1 is SGHRS and CDR2 is YFSETQ. V lost 2 bases and J lost 1, with 9 bases in between. The CDR3 consists of 14 residues. CDR3 coding DNA: TGCGCCAGCAGCTTAGTGAGCAGCCAAGAGACCCAGTACTTC. Encoded protein: CASSLVSSQETQYF.

This clonotype was observed a few times. In DNA, the CDR3 is TGTGCCATCAGTGAGTCGAGGCAGATCAATCAGCCCCAGCATTTT. Amino acid sequence: CAISESRQINQPQHF. The chain employs TRBV10-3 and TRBJ1-5; D gene uncertain. V dropped 0 bases and J dropped 3 bases, with 9 bases sitting between them. CDR1 and CDR2 from the germline V gene are ENHRY and SYGVKD. This CDR3 contains 15 residues.

This clonotype has ten or more counts. The gene calls are TRBV7-8 and TRBJ1-1; 7 bases are shared with TRBD1. Germline CDR1 and CDR2: SGHVS and FQNEAQ. The trim removed 5 bases at V and 5 bases at J, leaving 11 bases unmatched. The CDR3 length is 15 residues. This CDR3 reads CASSRWDRGFTEAFF. The CDR3 DNA follows: TGTGCCAGCAGCCGATGGGACAGAGGTTTTACTGAAGCTTTCTTT.

This clonotype came up many times. This chain joins TRBV20-1 and TRBJ2-7; D tentatively fits TRBD1 or TRBD2 (5 bases each). V was trimmed by 7 bases and J by 0 bases, leaving 13 bases between them. Germline CDR1 and CDR2: DFQATT and SNEGSKA (reference sequence). The CDR3 length is 13 residues. The CDR3 spells CSGQRSNSYEQYF. In DNA form, the CDR3 reads TGCAGTGGACAGCGGTCGAACTCCTACGAGCAGTACTTC.

This clonotype was seen repeatedly, ten times or more. This chain uses TRBV12-3 or TRBV12-4 with TRBJ1-1; D not certain. V lost 5 bases and J 11 bases, leaving 9 bases between the germline ends. There are 10 residues in the CDR3. DNA of the CDR3: TGTGCCAGCAGTATCGGGAGGGCTTTCTTT. It translates to CASSIGRAFF.

This chain connects TRBV7-9 to TRBJ1-2; D remains ambiguous. This CDR3 is built from 12 residues. Trimming shortened V by 2 bases and J by 4 bases, and 5 bases separated the two germline ends. Germline V gene sequence: CDR1 SEHNR, CDR2 FQNEAQ (reference sequence). CDR3 amino acids: CASSLPTYGYTF. The CDR3 DNA is TGTGCCAGCAGCTTACCCACCTATGGCTACACCTTC.